Shown below are 23 T cell receptor beta chains from a single sample sequenced in a study of T cells expressing NK-cell markers. TCRdb reprocessed the 5' RACE reads and reports one entry per CDR3 protein, with no DNA. In all, the sample yields 500,000 to 700,000 distinct CDR3 sequences. The sequenced sample was blood T cells: a sorted CD56 or NKG2C T cell subset, CD4+ or CD8+ T cells, or bulk PBMC T cells (not recorded which). The receptors shown here come from a man younger than 30 in good health.

The chain has TRBV12-3 or TRBV12-4 and TRBJ2-1; the D call from TCRdb, TRBD1, cannot be confirmed without DNA. This CDR3 has 15 amino acids. The CDR3 sequence is CASSPSGQGTNEQFF.

The V and J genes are TRBV10-3 and TRBJ2-1; without DNA, the TCRdb call of TRBD2 cannot be checked. The CDR3 loop spans 12 amino acids. Looked up from germline, CDR1 is ENHRY and CDR2 is SYGVKD. The CDR3 region is CAIRRGDNEQFF.

This sequence joins TRBV20-1 and TRBJ2-1; TCRdb indicates TRBD1, and absent DNA this call remains unverified. The length of the CDR3 is 12 residues. The germline V gene encodes CDR1 DFQATT and CDR2 SNEGSKA (reference sequence). The CDR3 reads CSAMWGGGEQFF.

The chain joins TRBV10-1 to TRBJ2-3. This CDR3 has 13 amino acids. Germline CDR1 is WNHNN and CDR2 is SYGVQD (reference sequence). The CDR3 is CASSESSRDTQYF.

The V gene is TRBV12-3 or TRBV12-4, the J gene TRBJ2-3; TCRdb's D call, TRBD1, is unchecked because there is no DNA. CDR3 length equals 15 residues. Here the CDR3 reads CASTLDSIVTDTQYF.

The V gene is TRBV6-5, the J gene TRBJ2-7; with no DNA, the TCRdb D assignment of TRBD1 cannot be verified. CDR1 and CDR2 from the germline V gene are MNHEY and SVGAGI. The CDR3 runs 16 residues. CDR3: CASSYRRGATSYEQYF.

The chain couples TRBV10-3 to TRBJ2-1; TCRdb gives TRBD1 as the D gene, but with no DNA this cannot be confirmed. CDR3 size: 14 residues. The V gene's germline CDR1 is ENHRY and CDR2 SYGVKD. The CDR3 sequence: CASGTGGAWNEQFF.

The V gene is TRBV11-2, the J gene TRBJ2-1; the TCRdb call, TRBD2, lacks DNA for checking. CDR1 is SGHAT and CDR2 is FQNNGV in the germline V gene. This CDR3 comprises 13 residues. CDR3 in amino acids: CASQQGPGLTQFF.

This sequence joins TRBV11-3 and TRBJ2-2; no DNA is available, so the TRBD1 call from TCRdb remains unchecked. Germline V lookup: CDR1 SGHNT, CDR2 YENEEA. CDR3 length equals 16 residues. The CDR3 here is CASSPGDSSNTGELFF.

The rearrangement uses TRBV3-1 and TRBJ2-7. CDR1 and CDR2 from the germline V gene are LGHDT and YNNKEL (reference sequence). The CDR3 has 13 residues. The CDR3 is CASSQAVAYEQYF.

This chain uses TRBV10-3 with TRBJ2-1; there is no DNA to check the TCRdb D call of TRBD1. The CDR3 sequence is 16 residues long. Germline CDR1 ENHRY, CDR2 SYGVKD. CDR3 sequence: CAISVGQGSSYNEQFF.

V is TRBV5-1 and J is TRBJ2-1; the D call from TCRdb, TRBD1, cannot be confirmed without DNA. This CDR3 is built from 16 residues. CDR1 is SGHRS and CDR2 is YFSETQ in the germline V gene. Here the CDR3 reads CASSLRRGLSYNEQFF.

The rearrangement joins TRBV20-1 to TRBJ2-7; TCRdb returns TRBD2, unconfirmable since there is no DNA. Germline CDR1 is DFQATT and CDR2 is SNEGSKA (reference sequence). CDR3 length: 17 amino acids. This CDR3 is CSARGLHGLAGVSEQYF.

The genes are TRBV7-2 and TRBJ2-2; the D call from TCRdb, TRBD1, cannot be confirmed without DNA. Germline values: CDR1 SGHTA, CDR2 FQGNSA. This CDR3 region has 15 residues. The chain's CDR3 is CATRGQGQNTGELFF.

CDR3 protein: CASSLDTGTLYNEQFF. The rearrangement uses TRBV5-1 and TRBJ2-1; TCRdb proposes TRBD2, but this gene call is untestable without DNA. Germline values: CDR1 SGHRS, CDR2 YFSETQ. There are 16 residues in the CDR3.

V and J are TRBV5-6 and TRBJ2-3; no DNA is available, so the TRBD1 call from TCRdb remains unchecked. Per the germline V gene, CDR1 is SGHDT and CDR2 is YYEEEE. The CDR3 is 13 amino acids. This chain's CDR3 is CASSTYAQGWGYF.

The V gene is TRBV7-8, the J gene TRBJ2-1; the D gene TCRdb calls, TRBD2, cannot be checked with no DNA. The germline CDR1 and CDR2 sequences are SGHVS and FQNEAQ. The length of the CDR3 is 15 residues. CDR3 protein: CASTLLESSYNEQFF.

The chain recombines TRBV5-1 with TRBJ2-1; TCRdb returns TRBD1, unconfirmable since there is no DNA. The CDR3 runs to 16 residues. From germline, CDR1 is SGHRS and CDR2 YFSETQ. The CDR3 sequence is CASSLGRDSDGNEQFF.

The rearrangement uses TRBV6-5 and TRBJ2-7; the D call from TCRdb, TRBD1, cannot be confirmed without DNA. Germline V lookup: CDR1 MNHEY, CDR2 SVGAGI. The CDR3 has 14 amino acids. CDR3 sequence reads: CASSYTGGIDEQYF.

V is TRBV15 and J is TRBJ1-2; TCRdb lists TRBD1, though no DNA is available to test this call. Germline CDR1 LNHNV, CDR2 YYDKDF (reference sequence). The CDR3 sequence is 14 residues long. The CDR3 sequence: CATSRRTGDGLLTF. Full variable domain (remainder filled in from reference TRBV15 and TRBJ1-2): DAMVIQNPRYQVTQFGKPVTLSCSQTLNHNVMYWYQQKSSQAPKLLFHYYDKDFNNEADTPDNFQSRRPNTSFCFLDIRSPGLGDTAMYLCATSRRTGDGLLTFGSGTRLTVV.

The chain couples TRBV7-2 to TRBJ2-7; the D call from TCRdb, TRBD2, cannot be confirmed without DNA. CDR3 length: 16 amino acids. Germline-derived CDR1 and CDR2 are SGHTA and FQGNSA. This CDR3 reads CASSIRTSGISYEQYF.

The chain couples TRBV12-3 or TRBV12-4 to TRBJ1-1; the D call of TRBD1 rests on TCRdb alone, since no DNA is present to check it. The CDR3 has 14 residues. CDR3 protein: CASHLGGGGTEAFF.

This sequence joins TRBV20-1 and TRBJ2-3; TCRdb designates TRBD2, a call that cannot be tested without DNA. Germline lookup yields CDR1 DFQATT and CDR2 SNEGSKA (reference sequence). The CDR3 is 15 residues long. CDR3: CSAVGGTALKDTQYF.